This is a list of T cell receptor beta chains from one sample in a study of blood T cell repertoires in COVID-19. The protocol was immunoSEQ multiplex PCR, while the TCRdb copy is restricted to in-frame clones and leaves out a portion. The sample holds about 210,000 clones; about 91% are singletons and the top ten take around 1.2%. Source material: peripheral blood. The receptors come from a man aged 25 to 40 with acute or convalescent COVID-19. The CDR3 runs from the conserved cysteine through the conserved F or W. D genes are given only for firm matches. Part of the rows lack a size; the others show once, few, many or a class for expanded clones.

j_gene | d_gene | abundance | v_gene | CDR3nt | CDR3aa
TRBJ1-5 | TRBD1 | . | TRBV19 | TGTGCCAGTAGTATTCTCGGGACAGCTAGCAATCAGCCCCAGCATTTT | CASSILGTASNQPQHF
TRBJ1-5 | . | . | TRBV6-5 | TGTGCCAGCAGAAACAGGGATAGCAATCAGCCCCAGCATTTT | CASRNRDSNQPQHF
TRBJ1-4 | . | . | TRBV18 | TGTGCCAGCTCACGGGCAATGGCTGGCAGTGAAAAACTGTTTTTT | CASSRAMAGSEKLFF
TRBJ2-7 | TRBD1 | . | TRBV10-3 | TGTGCCATCAGCGGGACAGCCTCCTACGAGCAGTACTTC | CAISGTASYEQYF
TRBJ2-2 | . | . | TRBV29-1 | TGCAGCGTTGAAAGGGCTAGCCCGAACACCGGGGAGCTGTTTTTT | CSVERASPNTGELFF
TRBJ1-5 | . | . | TRBV27 | TGTGCCAGCAGTTTAAAGTTGAGTAATCAGCCCCAGCATTTT | CASSLKLSNQPQHF
TRBJ2-2 | TRBD1 | . | TRBV5-1 | TGCGCCAGCAGCCTCCGCCCACGACAGGGACCGAACACCGGGGAGCTGTTTTTT | CASSLRPRQGPNTGELFF
TRBJ2-1 | TRBD2 | . | TRBV6-2/TRBV6-3 | TGTGCCAGCAGTTCGATAATACGGGACTACCATTACAATGAGCAGTTCTTC | CASSSIIRDYHYNEQFF
TRBJ2-5 | TRBD2 | . | TRBV4-1 | TGCGCCAGCAGCCAAGATGGCGCTAGCGGGGGGGTGGAGACCCAGTACTTC | CASSQDGASGGVETQYF
TRBJ2-4 | . | . | TRBV5-4 | TGTGCCAGCAGCTTAGGCGGGTCTAGCAGCAACATTCAGTACTTC | CASSLGGSSSNIQYF
TRBJ2-5 | TRBD2 | once | TRBV30 | TGTGCCTGGAGTGCCGGACTAGGGGAGACCCAGTACTTC | CAWSAGLGETQYF
TRBJ2-2 | . | . | TRBV5-4 | TGTGCCAGCAGCCTAGTGGCCGGGGAGCTGTTTTTT | CASSLVAGELFF
TRBJ1-1 | . | . | TRBV19 | TGTGCCAGTTCTCACGCCACAGGGACCCCTAGGGTGAACACTGAAGCTTTCTTT | CASSHATGTPRVNTEAFF
TRBJ2-7 | . | once | TRBV11-2 | TGTGCCACTGGAGCCTACGAGCAGTACTTC | CATGAYEQYF
TRBJ2-5 | TRBD2 | once | TRBV7-2 | TGTGCCAGCAGCTCTAGCGGGAGGGCCGCTCTGGGAGAGACCCAGTACTTC | CASSSSGRAALGETQYF
TRBJ2-1 | . | once | TRBV24-1 | TGTGCCACCAGTGATGGGAGTCCTGCAAATGAGCAGTTCTTC | CATSDGSPANEQFF
TRBJ2-7 | . | . | TRBV15 | TGTGCCACCAGCAAATTTCAAGGGGGCGAGCAGTACTTC | CATSKFQGGEQYF
TRBJ1-3 | . | . | TRBV9 | TGTGCCAGCAGCGTAGAATTCAGGGGCTCTGGAAACACCATATATTTT | CASSVEFRGSGNTIYF
TRBJ2-7 | . | . | TRBV5-4 | TGTGCCAGCAGCTTGGTTAGCGTGACTAGTGGCAAGCAGTACTTC | CASSLVSVTSGKQYF
TRBJ1-4 | . | . | TRBV5-6 | TGTGCCAGCAGTTCATCACCGGGAAATGAAAAACTGTTTTTT | CASSSSPGNEKLFF
TRBJ1-5 | . | once | TRBV6-5 | TGTGCCAGCAGTACATTGGGGGGTCAGCCCCAGCATTTT | CASSTLGGQPQHF
TRBJ1-3 | TRBD1 | . | TRBV5-8 | TGTGCCAGCAGCTTGGGACAGGGGTTTTCTGGAAACACCATATATTTT | CASSLGQGFSGNTIYF
TRBJ1-5 | . | . | TRBV7-9 | TGTGCCAGCAGCGTAACAGGCAATCAGCCCCAGCATTTT | CASSVTGNQPQHF
TRBJ2-2 | TRBD2 | . | TRBV9 | TGTGCCAGCACCCGACTAGCGAGGAACACCGGGGAGCTGTTTTTT | CASTRLARNTGELFF
TRBJ1-5 | . | . | TRBV7-8 | TGTGCCAGCAGCTTAAATGCGGGTTCTAGCAATCAGCCCCAGCATTTT | CASSLNAGSSNQPQHF
TRBJ2-5 | . | . | TRBV7-9 | TGTGCCAGCAGACTACAAGAGACCCAGTACTTC | CASRLQETQYF
TRBJ2-5 | TRBD1 | . | TRBV28 | TGTGCCAGCAGTTTACGGGGACAGTTACAAGAGACCCAGTACTTC | CASSLRGQLQETQYF
TRBJ1-2 | . | . | TRBV15 | TGTGCCACCAGCAGTCCCCGGGACTTTGGGTATGGCTACACCTTC | CATSSPRDFGYGYTF
TRBJ1-1 | . | . | TRBV9 | TGTGCCAGCAGCGCCCAGAACCCACAGGTGAACACTGAAGCTTTCTTT | CASSAQNPQVNTEAFF
TRBJ1-5 | . | . | TRBV27 | TGTGCCAGCAGTTTCCTTTATACCGGGAATCAGCCCCAGCATTTT | CASSFLYTGNQPQHF
TRBJ2-1 | TRBD1 | . | TRBV13 | TGTGCCAGCACCCCCGATCAGGGGGTTTTCAATGAGCAGTTCTTC | CASTPDQGVFNEQFF
TRBJ1-2 | . | once | TRBV1 | TGCACCAGCAGCCACAAAGGCGGGGACCGGGACCAGGGCGGCTATGGCTACACCTTC | CTSSHKGGDRDQGGYGYTF
TRBJ2-1 | . | . | TRBV24-1 | TGTGCCACCAGTGACCATTCTTACGGTGAGCAGTTCTTC | CATSDHSYGEQFF
TRBJ2-7 | . | . | TRBV14 | TGTGCCAGCAGCCAGGGAGGTGTGGGACAGAGCTCCTACGAGCAGTACTTC | CASSQGGVGQSSYEQYF
TRBJ2-7 | TRBD2 | . | TRBV11-2 | TGTGCCAGCAGCTCCCCTAGCGGGACGTCGGCTTACGAGCAGTACTTC | CASSSPSGTSAYEQYF
TRBJ2-1 | . | once | TRBV3-1/TRBV3-2 | TGTGCCAGCAGCCAAAAGACAGAGCAGTTCTTC | CASSQKTEQFF
TRBJ2-7 | . | once | TRBV21-1 | TGTGCCAGCAGCAGGCCTTTCTACGAGCAGTACTTC | CASSRPFYEQYF
TRBJ2-1 | TRBD2 | . | TRBV11-2 | TGTGCCAGCAGCTGGACTAGCGGGGTTAACAATGAGCAGTTCTTC | CASSWTSGVNNEQFF
TRBJ2-3 | . | . | TRBV7-9 | TGTGCCAGCAGCTTCCGGGGGGCCGGCACAGATACGCAGTATTTT | CASSFRGAGTDTQYF
TRBJ2-3 | TRBD1 | . | TRBV7-8 | TGTGCCAGCAGCCACCCGCGACAGGGGGCCACAGATACGCAGTATTTT | CASSHPRQGATDTQYF
TRBJ1-1 | . | . | TRBV28 | TGTGCCAGCAGTGGGTCAGAGGGTCGGGTCACTGAAGCTTTCTTT | CASSGSEGRVTEAFF
TRBJ2-7 | . | . | TRBV15 | TGTGCCACCAGCAGAGATGCGGGGACCCTCTACGAGCAGTACTTC | CATSRDAGTLYEQYF
TRBJ1-6 | . | few | TRBV19 | TGTGCCAGTAGTTTTAAAGGGAGACCTCTCCACTTT | CASSFKGRPLHF
TRBJ1-6 | . | . | TRBV3-1/TRBV3-2 | TGTGCCAGCAGCCACAGGGAACCCAATTCACCCCTCCACTTT | CASSHREPNSPLHF
TRBJ2-5 | TRBD2 | . | TRBV4-2 | TGTGCCAGCAGCTATTCGGGGGTAGCGGGAGGGGGAAAAGAGACCCAGTACTTC | CASSYSGVAGGGKETQYF
TRBJ1-5 | . | . | TRBV19 | TGTGCCAGTAAGGTCAGGGATTCGGATCAGCCCCAGCATTTT | CASKVRDSDQPQHF
TRBJ1-1 | TRBD1 | once | TRBV4-2 | TGTGCCAGCAGCCAAGGACAGGGAAGAGCTTTCTTT | CASSQGQGRAFF
TRBJ2-1 | . | once | TRBV7-9 | TGTGCCCCTGAAGGGGTTTTAGGAAATGAGCAGTTCTTC | CAPEGVLGNEQFF
TRBJ1-4 | TRBD1 | . | TRBV28 | TGTGCTATTACAGGGGTAAATGAAAAACTGTTTTTT | CAITGVNEKLFF
TRBJ2-7 | . | . | TRBV7-9 | TGTGCCAGCAGCTTAGGGGACTCCCAGTACTTC | CASSLGDSQYF
TRBJ1-3 | TRBD1 | once | TRBV12-3/TRBV12-4 | TGTGCCAGTAAGACAGGGGATGGAAACACCATATATTTT | CASKTGDGNTIYF
TRBJ1-1 | . | . | TRBV10-3 | TGTGCCATCAGCCGGTTGAACACTGAAGCTTTCTTT | CAISRLNTEAFF
TRBJ2-1 | . | . | TRBV19 | TGTGCCAGTATTGGGACAAAAATTGAGAGCACCTACAATGAGCAGTTCTTC | CASIGTKIESTYNEQFF
TRBJ1-2 | . | . | TRBV5-4 | TGTGCCAGCAGCTCCTTTAACTATGGCTACACCTTC | CASSSFNYGYTF
TRBJ2-5 | . | . | TRBV5-1 | TGCGCCAGCAGCTTTACGGGGAGTTTTCAAGAGACCCAGTACTTC | CASSFTGSFQETQYF
TRBJ2-7 | . | . | TRBV5-5 | TGTGCCAGCAGCTTGGATCTGTCAGGGAGGTACGAGCAGTACTTC | CASSLDLSGRYEQYF
TRBJ1-5 | . | . | TRBV15 | TGTGCCACCAGCAGAGGACCGGGGGGGGATCAGCCCCAGCATTTT | CATSRGPGGDQPQHF
TRBJ1-6 | . | . | TRBV27 | TGTGCCAGCCTTACCACGGCCAGGGGATTTAATTCACCCCTCCACTTT | CASLTTARGFNSPLHF
TRBJ2-2 | TRBD2 | . | TRBV5-1 | TGCGCCAGCAGCCCAATAGCGGGGCTGAACACCGGGGAGCTGTTTTTT | CASSPIAGLNTGELFF